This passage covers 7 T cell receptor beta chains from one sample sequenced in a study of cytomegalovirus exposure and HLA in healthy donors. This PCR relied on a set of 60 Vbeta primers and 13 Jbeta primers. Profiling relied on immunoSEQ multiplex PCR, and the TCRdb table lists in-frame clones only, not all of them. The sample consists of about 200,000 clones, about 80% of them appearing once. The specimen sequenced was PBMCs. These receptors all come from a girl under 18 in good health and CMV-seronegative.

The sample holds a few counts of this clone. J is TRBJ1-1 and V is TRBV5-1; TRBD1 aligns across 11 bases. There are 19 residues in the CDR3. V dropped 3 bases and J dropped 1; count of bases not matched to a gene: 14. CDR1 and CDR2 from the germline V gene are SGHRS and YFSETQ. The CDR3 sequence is CASSYTFGQGALPNTEAFF. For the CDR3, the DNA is TGCGCCAGCAGCTACACATTTGGACAGGGGGCTCTTCCGAACACTGAAGCTTTCTTT. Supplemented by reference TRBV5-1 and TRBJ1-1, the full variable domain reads KAGVTQTPRYLIKTRGQQVTLSCSPISGHRSVSWYQQTPGQGLQFLFEYFSETQRNKGNFPGRFSGRQFSNSRSEMNVSTLELGDSALYLCASSYTFGQGALPNTEAFFGQGTRLTVV.

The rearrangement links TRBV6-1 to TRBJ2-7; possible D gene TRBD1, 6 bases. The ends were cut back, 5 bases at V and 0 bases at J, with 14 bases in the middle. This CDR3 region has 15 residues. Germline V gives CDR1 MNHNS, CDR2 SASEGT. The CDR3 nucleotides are TGTGCCAGCAGTCTGGACAGACGGTCCTCCTACGAGCAGTACTTC. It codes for CASSLDRRSSYEQYF.

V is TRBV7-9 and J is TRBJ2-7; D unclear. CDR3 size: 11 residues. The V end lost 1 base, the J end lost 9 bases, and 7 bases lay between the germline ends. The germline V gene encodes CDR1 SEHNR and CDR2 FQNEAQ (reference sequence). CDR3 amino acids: CASSLGPGQYF. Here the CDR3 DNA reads TGTGCCAGCAGCTTAGGCCCCGGGCAGTACTTC.

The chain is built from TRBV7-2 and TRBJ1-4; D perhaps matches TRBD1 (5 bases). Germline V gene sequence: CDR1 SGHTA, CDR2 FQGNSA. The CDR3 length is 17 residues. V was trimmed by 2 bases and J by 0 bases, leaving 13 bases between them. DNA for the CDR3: TGTGCCAGCAGCTTAAATCCAGGGAGGGCAACTAATGAAAAACTGTTTTTT. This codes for CASSLNPGRATNEKLFF. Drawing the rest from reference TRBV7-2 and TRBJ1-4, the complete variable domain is GAGVSQSPSNKVTEKGKDVELRCDPISGHTALYWYRQSLGQGLEFLIYFQGNSAPDKSGLPSDRFSAERTGGSVSTLTIQRTQQEDSAVYLCASSLNPGRATNEKLFFGSGTQLSVL.

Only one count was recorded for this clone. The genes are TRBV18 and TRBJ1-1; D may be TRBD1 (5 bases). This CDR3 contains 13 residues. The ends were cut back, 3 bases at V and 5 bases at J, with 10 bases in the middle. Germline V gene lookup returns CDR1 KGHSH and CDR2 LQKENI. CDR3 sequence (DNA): TGTGCCAGCTCACCGGGGGGGGATACTGAAGCTTTCTTT. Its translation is CASSPGGDTEAFF.

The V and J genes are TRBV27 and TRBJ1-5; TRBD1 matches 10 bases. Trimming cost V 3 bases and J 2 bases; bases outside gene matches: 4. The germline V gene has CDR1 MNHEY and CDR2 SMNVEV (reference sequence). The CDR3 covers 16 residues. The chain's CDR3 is CASSLGQGSGNQPQHF. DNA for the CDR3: TGTGCCAGCAGTTTGGGACAGGGGTCGGGCAATCAGCCCCAGCATTTT.

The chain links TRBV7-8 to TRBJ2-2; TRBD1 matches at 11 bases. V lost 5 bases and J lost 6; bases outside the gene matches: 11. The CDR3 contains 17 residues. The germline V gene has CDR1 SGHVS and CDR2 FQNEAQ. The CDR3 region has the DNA TGTGCCAGCAGCCCGACCAGGACAGGGGGCTTGGCCGGGGAGCTGTTTTTT. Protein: CASSPTRTGGLAGELFF.